This is a list of T cell receptor beta chains from one sample in a study of regulatory T cells in long-lasting Graves disease. TCRdb reprocessed the multiplex PCR reads via MiXCR and lists one record per CDR3 protein. This table holds roughly 400,000 distinct CDR3 sequences, roughly 17% found once. These data also featured in a second study, about T cells in Graves' hyperthyroidism and ophthalmopathy.

The source material was peripheral blood mononuclear cells (PBMCs), sampled at new diagnosis, from a patient treated with antithyroid drugs. The receptors stem from a woman aged 18 to 35 with Graves disease. The CDR3 runs from the conserved cysteine through the conserved F or W. Fields, in order: clone size, J gene, V gene, D gene, CDR3 protein, CDR3 DNA. D genes are given only for firm matches. Only part of the rows carry a size: once, few, many, or a class if the clone is expanded.

size: -; J: TRBJ2-1; V: TRBV27; D: TRBD1; CDR3: CASSPNSDRALYNEQFF; DNA: TGTGCCAGCAGTCCTAACTCGGACAGGGCATTATACAATGAGCAGTTCTTC
size: -; J: TRBJ2-1; V: TRBV7-2; D: -; CDR3: CASSLTYGHRLEGGDEQFF; DNA: TGTGCCAGCAGTTTGACATACGGACACAGACTCGAGGGGGGCGATGAGCAGTTCTTC
size: few; J: TRBJ2-7; V: TRBV6-5; D: TRBD1; CDR3: CASSWDRDEQYF; DNA: TGTGCCAGCAGTTGGGACAGGGACGAGCAGTACTTC
size: -; J: TRBJ2-1; V: TRBV14; D: -; CDR3: CASSQDWGGRYNEQFF; DNA: TGTGCCAGCAGCCAAGATTGGGGAGGTCGGTACAATGAGCAGTTCTTC
size: many; J: TRBJ2-7; V: TRBV28; D: -; CDR3: CASSSPTGYLPYEQYF; DNA: TGTGCCAGCAGTAGCCCCACAGGGTATCTTCCCTACGAGCAGTACTTC
size: -; J: TRBJ1-5; V: TRBV6-9; D: -; CDR3: CASSYAGAQHF; DNA: TGTGCCAGCAGTTACGCAGGAGCCCAGCATTTT
size: many; J: TRBJ2-7; V: TRBV6-5; D: -; CDR3: CASSYSGGEQYF; DNA: TGTGCCAGCAGTTACTCTGGAGGCGAGCAGTACTTC
size: -; J: TRBJ2-5; V: TRBV15; D: TRBD2; CDR3: CATSKGLAANQETQYF; DNA: TGTGCCACCAGCAAGGGACTAGCGGCCAACCAAGAGACCCAGTACTTC
size: many; J: TRBJ1-2; V: TRBV28; D: -; CDR3: CASKRDNYNYGYTF; DNA: TGTGCCAGCAAACGGGACAACTATAACTATGGCTACACCTTC
size: few; J: TRBJ2-7; V: TRBV6-5; D: -; CDR3: CASSWDASYYEQYF; DNA: TGTGCCAGCAGTTGGGACGCATCCTACTACGAGCAGTACTTC
size: many; J: TRBJ2-7; V: TRBV11-1; D: TRBD2; CDR3: CASSWGGGSFVYEQYF; DNA: TGTGCCAGCAGCTGGGGCGGCGGGAGCTTTGTCTACGAGCAGTACTTC
size: -; J: TRBJ2-7; V: TRBV6-1; D: TRBD2; CDR3: CASSGAQRGNEQYF; DNA: TGTGCCAGCAGTGGAGCGCAGCGGGGTAACGAGCAGTACTTC
size: few; J: TRBJ2-7; V: TRBV10-3; D: -; CDR3: CAISQTHGNEQYF; DNA: TGTGCCATCAGTCAAACCCACGGGAACGAGCAGTACTTC
size: many; J: TRBJ2-1; V: TRBV2; D: TRBD2; CDR3: CASKGLAGAAEQFF; DNA: TGTGCCAGCAAAGGGCTAGCGGGAGCGGCTGAGCAGTTCTTC
size: many; J: TRBJ2-3; V: TRBV11-3; D: TRBD2; CDR3: CASSLDASGSVTDTQYF; DNA: TGTGCCAGCAGCTTAGATGCCAGCGGGAGTGTCACAGATACGCAGTATTTT
size: many; J: TRBJ2-1; V: TRBV24-1; D: TRBD1; CDR3: CATASGGSYNEQFF; DNA: TGTGCCACGGCGTCAGGGGGTTCCTACAATGAGCAGTTCTTC
size: -; J: TRBJ2-1; V: TRBV29-1; D: TRBD2; CDR3: CSVLARRRGGGGVDNEQFF; DNA: TGCAGCGTTTTGGCCCGCCGGAGGGGCGGCGGGGGTGTTGACAATGAGCAGTTCTTC
size: many; J: TRBJ2-2; V: TRBV2; D: -; CDR3: CASTSSRDTGELFF; DNA: TGTGCCAGCACTTCATCTAGGGACACCGGGGAGCTGTTTTTT
size: many; J: TRBJ1-1; V: TRBV7-9; D: -; CDR3: CASSQGTSNPEAFF; DNA: TGTGCCAGCAGCCAAGGGACTTCTAACCCTGAAGCTTTCTTT
size: many; J: TRBJ1-1; V: TRBV6-5; D: -; CDR3: CASSSEWLGTEAFF; DNA: TGTGCCAGCAGTTCCGAGTGGCTGGGGACTGAAGCTTTCTTT
size: few; J: TRBJ2-1; V: TRBV5-1; D: -; CDR3: CASSLLGENEQFF; DNA: TGCGCCAGCAGCTTGTTAGGCGAAAATGAGCAGTTCTTC
size: many; J: TRBJ2-1; V: TRBV3-1; D: -; CDR3: CASSQAPVAYNEQFF; DNA: TGTGCCAGCAGCCAAGCCCCAGTCGCCTACAATGAGCAGTTCTTC
size: -; J: TRBJ2-7; V: TRBV28; D: TRBD1; CDR3: CASSFAGQGAYEQYF; DNA: TGTGCCAGCAGTTTTGCGGGACAGGGGGCGTACGAGCAGTACTTC
size: many; J: TRBJ1-4; V: TRBV3-1; D: -; CDR3: CASSQDFRGLFF; DNA: TGTGCCAGCAGCCAAGATTTCAGAGGACTGTTTTTT
size: few; J: TRBJ2-2; V: TRBV25-1; D: -; CDR3: CASSDRSSARVTGELFF; DNA: TGTGCCAGCAGTGATCGGTCTAGCGCAAGAGTCACCGGGGAGCTGTTTTTT
size: many; J: TRBJ2-7; V: TRBV11-2; D: TRBD1; CDR3: CASSLASGTAFYEQYF; DNA: TGTGCCAGCAGCTTAGCTTCCGGGACAGCCTTCTACGAGCAGTACTTC
size: -; J: TRBJ1-2; V: TRBV28; D: -; CDR3: CASSTPYYGYTF; DNA: TGTGCCAGCAGTACCCCATACTATGGCTACACCTTC
size: many; J: TRBJ2-3; V: TRBV11-1; D: TRBD2; CDR3: CASSKLAGVLDTQYF; DNA: TGTGCCAGCAGCAAACTAGCGGGAGTTTTAGATACGCAGTATTTT
size: few; J: TRBJ2-3; V: TRBV9; D: -; CDR3: CASREGSSDTQYF; DNA: TGTGCCAGCAGAGAAGGTTCGAGCGATACGCAGTATTTT
size: few; J: TRBJ2-1; V: TRBV11-2; D: -; CDR3: CASSRPVYNEQFF; DNA: TGTGCCAGCAGCCGCCCCGTTTACAATGAGCAGTTCTTC
size: -; J: TRBJ1-2; V: TRBV20-1; D: -; CDR3: CSARDLLWLGSGYTF; DNA: TGCAGTGCTAGAGATCTGTTATGGTTGGGATCTGGCTACACCTTC
size: few; J: TRBJ2-1; V: TRBV28; D: TRBD1; CDR3: CASSLGTGVRSYNEQFF; DNA: TGTGCCAGCAGTTTGGGGACAGGGGTCCGGTCCTACAATGAGCAGTTCTTC
size: few; J: TRBJ2-1; V: TRBV28; D: -; CDR3: CASSLPPGVASNEQSF; DNA: TGTGCCAGCAGTTTACCCCCGGGAGTAGCTTCCAATGAGCAGTCCTTC
size: many; J: TRBJ2-1; V: TRBV6-1; D: -; CDR3: CASRGDWGPRDNEQFF; DNA: TGTGCCAGCAGGGGGGATTGGGGGCCCCGTGACAATGAGCAGTTCTTC
size: -; J: TRBJ2-3; V: TRBV28; D: -; CDR3: CASSPEPDTQYF; DNA: TGTGCCAGCAGCCCGGAGCCGGATACGCAGTATTTT
size: few; J: TRBJ2-1; V: TRBV6-2/TRBV6-3; D: TRBD1; CDR3: CASSYTFGTGGFF; DNA: TGTGCTAGCAGTTACACCTTCGGGACAGGGGGGTTCTTC
size: few; J: TRBJ2-1; V: TRBV7-7; D: TRBD2; CDR3: CASSLELAGYNEQFF; DNA: TGTGCTAGCAGCTTAGAACTAGCGGGATACAATGAGCAGTTCTTC
size: few; J: TRBJ1-5; V: TRBV18; D: TRBD1; CDR3: CASSPRSGQGQIRPQHF; DNA: TGTGCCAGCTCACCTAGAAGTGGACAGGGTCAAATCAGGCCCCAGCATTTT
size: many; J: TRBJ1-5; V: TRBV12-3/TRBV12-4; D: -; CDR3: CASSPGVGADQPQHF; DNA: TGTGCCAGCAGCCCGGGAGTGGGGGCCGACCAGCCCCAGCATTTT
size: many; J: TRBJ2-7; V: TRBV14; D: -; CDR3: CASSQAARDSSYEQYF; DNA: TGTGCCAGCAGCCAAGCCGCCCGGGACTCCTCCTACGAGCAGTACTTC
size: -; J: TRBJ1-2; V: TRBV12-3/TRBV12-4; D: -; CDR3: CASSFVQGARYTF; DNA: TGTGCCAGCAGTTTCGTCCAAGGGGCCCGCTACACCTTC
size: many; J: TRBJ2-7; V: TRBV7-9; D: TRBD1; CDR3: CASSSTGYEQYF; DNA: TGTGCCAGCAGCTCGACAGGGTACGAGCAGTACTTC
size: many; J: TRBJ2-3; V: TRBV20-1; D: TRBD2; CDR3: CSAREVRLAVSTDTQYF; DNA: TGCAGTGCTAGAGAAGTACGGCTAGCGGTTAGCACAGATACGCAGTATTTT
size: many; J: TRBJ1-2; V: TRBV12-3/TRBV12-4; D: -; CDR3: CASGTKAGYTF; DNA: TGTGCCAGCGGGACGAAGGCTGGCTACACCTTC
size: -; J: TRBJ1-4; V: TRBV7-6; D: TRBD1; CDR3: CASSLGPGQTNEKLFF; DNA: TGTGCCAGCAGCTTAGGGCCGGGACAGACTAATGAAAAACTGTTTTTT
size: -; J: TRBJ2-7; V: TRBV11-3; D: -; CDR3: CASSSERISYEQYF; DNA: TGTGCCAGCAGCTCGGAGCGGATCTCCTACGAGCAGTACTTC
size: many; J: TRBJ2-1; V: TRBV27; D: -; CDR3: CASSFEGHGNNEQFF; DNA: TGTGCCAGCAGTTTCGAAGGGCATGGTAACAATGAGCAGTTCTTC
size: few; J: TRBJ2-4; V: TRBV4-1; D: -; CDR3: CASSPRVDDIQYF; DNA: TGCGCCAGCAGCCCCAGGGTGGATGACATTCAGTACTTC